This TCR beta chain derives from a study of shared clonotypes between healthy human individuals. General study points: Sharing across a handful of donors was seen in roughly 5% of naive CD4 clonotypes. How much donors shared clonotypes was expected to be affected by sequencing depth. Blood was the only sampled material, and tissue repertoires likely differ.

This CDR3 comprises 13 residues. V was pared by 4 bases and J by 7 bases, with 13 bases between. Germline lookup yields CDR1 MNHEY and CDR2 SVGAGI. The table came from immunoSEQ multiplex PCR; TCRdb's copy has only in-frame clones and leaves some out. The sample includes about 380,000 clones, 90% to 98% of them seen just once. As regards this clone: Its matching antigen is unknown.

All donors qualified as healthy HIV-negative adults and had experienced no recent acute infections or vaccinations. The TCR comes from a man aged 25-40 years in good health. This chain joins TRBV6-5 and TRBJ1-1; possible D gene TRBD1, 6 bases. The sequencing input was memory CD8+ T cells sorted from blood. Subset meaning: CD45RO+ cells pooled with CCR7-negative TemRA cells. Here the CDR3 reads CASSSDRRFEAFF. The CDR3 DNA reads as TGTGCCAGCAGTTCCGACAGGCGTTTTGAAGCTTTCTTT.